The 10 T cell receptor beta chains below were found in one sample sequenced in a study of vaccination and CD4 T cells after COVID-19. Cultured CD4+ T-cell DNA underwent Oncomine TCR Beta short-read sequencing. One entry per CDR3 protein results from TCRdb running MiXCR on the PCR reads. The repertoire holds around 10,000 distinct CDR3 sequences, with approximately 60% as singletons. Treatment here: approximately nine-day PBMC culture with coronavirus spike peptide pools or control peptides (ViraFEST assay). Antigen specificity for these receptors is unknown. Source material: CD4+ T cells from blood, cultured in vitro. The receptors were sampled from a human donor who had recovered from COVID-19.

The chain recombines TRBV7-2 with TRBJ1-1; 9 positions agree with TRBD1. Germline trimming cut 4 bases from V and 2 bases from J; bases unmatched to any gene: 2. There are 14 residues in the CDR3. The germline gives CDR1 SGHTA, CDR2 FQGNSA. The CDR3 region is CASSWGQGNTEAFF. For the CDR3, the DNA is TGTGCCAGCAGCTGGGGACAGGGAAACACTGAAGCTTTCTTT.

The chain uses TRBV7-2 and TRBJ1-3; no reliable D call. Trimming left V 3 bases short and J 4 bases short, with 7 bases between. Germline V lookup: CDR1 SGHTA, CDR2 FQGNSA. This CDR3 comprises 13 residues. The CDR3 sequence is CASSFLRGNTIYF. The CDR3, as DNA: TGTGCCAGCAGCTTCCTCAGGGGAAACACCATATATTTT.

The chain carries TRBV6-1 and TRBJ2-2, with TRBD2 matching over 8 bases. Unmatched junction bases numbered 19, after V lost 10 bases and J lost 6 bases. Germline CDR1 and CDR2: MNHNS and SASEGT. This CDR3 region has 17 residues. Written as DNA, the CDR3 is TGTGCCACCCGGTCTTTCGGCGGGAGGCCTTGGGCCGGGGAGCTGTTTTTT. It specifies CATRSFGGRPWAGELFF.

A few counts support this clonotype. The rearrangement links TRBV20-1 to TRBJ2-1, with 11 bases lining up with TRBD2. After removal of 1 base from V and 6 bases from J, the junction contained 5 bases not matched to a gene. The CDR3 consists of 15 residues. The germline V gene encodes CDR1 DFQATT and CDR2 SNEGSKA (reference sequence). CDR3 sequence: CSARVRLAGGNEQFF. The CDR3 region has the DNA TGCAGTGCTAGAGTAAGGCTAGCGGGGGGCAATGAGCAGTTCTTC.

V gene TRBV7-2 combines with J gene TRBJ2-3; the D gene is possibly TRBD2 (6 bases). The V gene lost 6 bases and the J gene lost 0 bases, with 13 bases spanning the gap. CDR3 length equals 15 residues. Germline V gene lookup returns CDR1 SGHTA and CDR2 FQGNSA. The CDR3 sequence: CASRSIAASTDTQYF. CDR3 nucleotide sequence: TGTGCCAGCAGGTCCATAGCGGCTAGCACAGATACGCAGTATTTT.

This clonotype was detected a few times. V usage is TRBV14 and J usage is TRBJ2-2; D may be TRBD1 or TRBD2 (5 bases each). Germline V gene lookup returns CDR1 SGHDN and CDR2 FVKESK. Trimming took off 1 base at V and 4 bases at J, with 10 bases between the two ends. CDR3 length: 15 residues. Here the CDR3 DNA reads TGTGCCAGCAGCCAAGCAGGGAGTATCACCGGGGAGCTGTTTTTT. Translated: CASSQAGSITGELFF.

The chain employs TRBV9 and TRBJ2-3, with 7 positions matching TRBD1. The V gene's germline CDR1 is SGDLS and CDR2 YYNGEE. The CDR3 totals 16 residues. V dropped 4 bases and J dropped 3; count of bases not matched to a gene: 11. The CDR3 sequence: CASSPRTGGFTDTQYF. The DNA of the CDR3 is TGTGCCAGCAGCCCCAGGACAGGAGGATTTACAGATACGCAGTATTTT.

This rearrangement joins TRBV7-2 to TRBJ1-2, with 10 nucleotides matching TRBD1. V shed 5 bases and J 3 bases; nucleotides not matched to a gene: 6. Germline CDR1 SGHTA, CDR2 FQGNSA. This CDR3 has 15 residues. The CDR3 region has the DNA TGTGCCAGCAGCCAGCGGACAGGGGGGGACTATGGCTACACCTTC. Protein: CASSQRTGGDYGYTF.

This clonotype was seen more than once but under ten times. The V gene is TRBV7-6, the J gene TRBJ1-1; D is possibly TRBD1 (5 bases). CDR3 size: 15 residues. V lost 5 bases and J 5 bases, leaving 18 bases between the germline ends. Germline-derived CDR1 and CDR2 are SGHVS and FNYEAQ. The CDR3 region is CASSQRTSQRTEAFF. The CDR3 bases are TGTGCCAGCAGCCAGAGGACATCCCAGAGGACTGAAGCTTTCTTT.

The rearrangement joins TRBV18 to TRBJ1-2; D unresolved. V was shortened by 3 bases and J by 1 base, with 9 bases between the two germline ends. The CDR3 length is 14 residues. Germline V gives CDR1 KGHSH, CDR2 LQKENI. In DNA form, the CDR3 reads TGTGCCAGCTCACCTCTGGCGAATAACTATGGCTACACCTTC. The encoded protein is CASSPLANNYGYTF.